The clone carrying this T cell receptor beta chain was seen ten or more times. What it binds is not known. Then a second PCR, running roughly 7 to 11 cycles, was carried out with a sample-barcoded 5' primer and a J-beta primer mix. TCRdb reanalysed the 5' RACE reads using MiXCR and keeps one entry per CDR3 protein. The sample records 730,000 or so distinct CDR3 sequences, roughly two fifths being singletons. This specimen comes from a study of blood T cells in healthy people across ages. Study-level findings and limits: Unsorted PBMCs prevented conclusive naive versus antigen-experienced comparison. The long-lived group displayed more naive CD4+ cells, plus higher diversity, than the aged donors did.

CDR1 DFQATT and CDR2 SNEGSKA come from the germline V gene (reference sequence). V was trimmed by 4 bases and J by 4 bases, leaving 23 bases between them. The CDR3 has 16 residues. This clonotype was obtained from a man of 80 years or more in good health. The chain employs TRBV20-1 and TRBJ2-7, with D hard to call. Input material: blood. CDR3 nucleotide sequence: TGCAGTGCTAACCCGGCCGTGGATCTAGTCGCGTACGAGCAGTACTTC. Translation gives CSANPAVDLVAYEQYF.